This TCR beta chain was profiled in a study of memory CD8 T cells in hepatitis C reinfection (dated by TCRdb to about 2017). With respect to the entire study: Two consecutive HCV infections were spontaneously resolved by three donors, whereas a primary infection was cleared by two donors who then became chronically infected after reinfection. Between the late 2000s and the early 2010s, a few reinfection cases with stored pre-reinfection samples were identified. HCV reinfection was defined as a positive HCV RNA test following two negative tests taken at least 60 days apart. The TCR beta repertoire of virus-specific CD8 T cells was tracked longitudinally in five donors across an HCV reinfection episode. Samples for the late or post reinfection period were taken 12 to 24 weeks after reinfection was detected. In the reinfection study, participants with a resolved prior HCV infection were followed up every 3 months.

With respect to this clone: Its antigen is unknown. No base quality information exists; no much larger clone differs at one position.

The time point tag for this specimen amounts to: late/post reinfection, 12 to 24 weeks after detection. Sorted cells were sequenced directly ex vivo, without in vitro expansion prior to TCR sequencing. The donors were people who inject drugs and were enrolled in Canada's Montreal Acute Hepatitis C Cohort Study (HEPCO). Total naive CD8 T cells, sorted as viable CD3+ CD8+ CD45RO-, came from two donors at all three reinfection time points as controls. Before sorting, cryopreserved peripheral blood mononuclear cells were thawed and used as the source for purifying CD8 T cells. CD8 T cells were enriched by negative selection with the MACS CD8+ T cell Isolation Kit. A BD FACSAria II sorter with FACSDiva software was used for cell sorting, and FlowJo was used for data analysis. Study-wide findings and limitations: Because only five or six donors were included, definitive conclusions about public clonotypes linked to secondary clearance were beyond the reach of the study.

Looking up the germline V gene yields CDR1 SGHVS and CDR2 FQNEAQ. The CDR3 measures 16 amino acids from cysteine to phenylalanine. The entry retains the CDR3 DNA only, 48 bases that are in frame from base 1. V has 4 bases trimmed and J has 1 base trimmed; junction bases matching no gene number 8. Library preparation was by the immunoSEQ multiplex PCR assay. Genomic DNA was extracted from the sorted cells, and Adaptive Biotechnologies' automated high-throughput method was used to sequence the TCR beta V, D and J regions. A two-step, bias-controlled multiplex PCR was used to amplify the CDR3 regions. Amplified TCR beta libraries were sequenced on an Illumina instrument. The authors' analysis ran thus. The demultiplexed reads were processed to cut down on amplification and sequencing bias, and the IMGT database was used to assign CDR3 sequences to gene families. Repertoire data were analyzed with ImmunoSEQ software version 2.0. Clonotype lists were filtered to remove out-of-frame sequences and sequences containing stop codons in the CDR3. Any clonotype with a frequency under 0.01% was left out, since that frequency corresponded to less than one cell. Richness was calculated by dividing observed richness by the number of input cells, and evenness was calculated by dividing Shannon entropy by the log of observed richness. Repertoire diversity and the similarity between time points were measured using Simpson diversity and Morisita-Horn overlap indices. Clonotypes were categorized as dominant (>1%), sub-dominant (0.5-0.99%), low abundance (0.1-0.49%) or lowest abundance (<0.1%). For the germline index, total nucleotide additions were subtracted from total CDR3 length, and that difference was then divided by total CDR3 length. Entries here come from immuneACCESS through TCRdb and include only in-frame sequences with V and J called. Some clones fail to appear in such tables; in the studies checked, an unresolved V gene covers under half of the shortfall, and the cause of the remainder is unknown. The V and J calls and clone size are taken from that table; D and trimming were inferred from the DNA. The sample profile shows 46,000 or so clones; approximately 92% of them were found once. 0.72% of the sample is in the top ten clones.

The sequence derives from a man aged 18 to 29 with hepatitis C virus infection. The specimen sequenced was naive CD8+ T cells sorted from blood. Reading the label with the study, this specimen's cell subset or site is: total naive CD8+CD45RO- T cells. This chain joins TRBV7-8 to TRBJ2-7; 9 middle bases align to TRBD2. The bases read TGTGCCAGCAGCTCCTATAGCGGGAGTGGGTCCTACGAGCAGTACTTC. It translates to CASSSYSGSGSYEQYF.